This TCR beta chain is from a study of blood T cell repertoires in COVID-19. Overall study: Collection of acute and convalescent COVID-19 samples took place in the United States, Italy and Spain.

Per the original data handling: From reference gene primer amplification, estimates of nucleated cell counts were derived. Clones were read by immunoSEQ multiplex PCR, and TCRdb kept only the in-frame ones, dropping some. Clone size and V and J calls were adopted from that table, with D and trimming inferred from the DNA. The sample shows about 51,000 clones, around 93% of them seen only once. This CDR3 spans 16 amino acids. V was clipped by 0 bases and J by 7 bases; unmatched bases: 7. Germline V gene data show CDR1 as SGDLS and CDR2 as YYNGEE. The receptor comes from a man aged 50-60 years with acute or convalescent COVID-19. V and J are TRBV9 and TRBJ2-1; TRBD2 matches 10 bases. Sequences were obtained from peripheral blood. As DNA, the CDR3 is TGTGCCAGCAGCGTAGCTCCAAGCGGGGGGGCGAATGAGCAGTTCTTC. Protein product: CASSVAPSGGANEQFF.